The rows below give T cell receptor beta chains drawn from one sample of a study of CD8+CD57+ T cells in acquired aplastic anemia. Using its own MiXCR run on the reads, TCRdb lists one record per CDR3 protein. The sample yields over 150,000 distinct CDR3 sequences, approximately 50% seen once. Sequenced input: sorted CD4+, CD8+, or CD8+CD57+ T cells (not recorded which) from PBMCs. These receptors all stem from a human donor in good health, serving as a control. CDR3s leave out the opening cysteine and the closing phenylalanine or tryptophan. D genes are given only for firm matches.

v_gene: TRBV4-1; d_gene: .; j_gene: TRBJ2-5; CDR3aa: ASSQEGQSQETQY
v_gene: TRBV10-3; d_gene: .; j_gene: TRBJ2-1; CDR3aa: AISDNNRAEPNNEQF
v_gene: TRBV5-6; d_gene: TRBD1; j_gene: TRBJ2-2; CDR3aa: ASSQTGGQIVGELF
v_gene: TRBV27; d_gene: .; j_gene: TRBJ2-7; CDR3aa: ASRPETGYPYEQY
v_gene: TRBV5-1; d_gene: .; j_gene: TRBJ1-1; CDR3aa: ASKKGPGTEAF
v_gene: TRBV24-1; d_gene: TRBD1; j_gene: TRBJ1-4; CDR3aa: ATSDPGQGFEKLF
v_gene: TRBV24-1; d_gene: TRBD1; j_gene: TRBJ1-2; CDR3aa: ASSPSTGRDYGYT
v_gene: TRBV4-2; d_gene: .; j_gene: TRBJ2-5; CDR3aa: ASSQGGAPQEAQY
v_gene: TRBV9; d_gene: .; j_gene: TRBJ1-2; CDR3aa: ASSVELDYGYT
v_gene: TRBV2; d_gene: .; j_gene: TRBJ1-6; CDR3aa: ASSAGAGSPLH
v_gene: TRBV30; d_gene: .; j_gene: TRBJ1-1; CDR3aa: AWEGLRGTEAF
v_gene: TRBV10-2; d_gene: TRBD2; j_gene: TRBJ2-3; CDR3aa: ASSVAGLAGVTDTQY
v_gene: TRBV10-3; d_gene: .; j_gene: TRBJ1-2; CDR3aa: AISSFTGTRGYT
v_gene: TRBV28; d_gene: TRBD1; j_gene: TRBJ2-7; CDR3aa: ASSFSPWDRSSYEQY
v_gene: TRBV28; d_gene: .; j_gene: TRBJ2-1; CDR3aa: ASSLGGLVGNEQF
v_gene: TRBV7-6; d_gene: .; j_gene: TRBJ2-5; CDR3aa: ASSVQGTQY
v_gene: TRBV29-1; d_gene: .; j_gene: TRBJ2-7; CDR3aa: SLGGGANSEQY
v_gene: TRBV7-6; d_gene: .; j_gene: TRBJ1-2; CDR3aa: ASSLQGSNYGYT
v_gene: TRBV7-9; d_gene: .; j_gene: TRBJ1-6; CDR3aa: ASSLDGDNSPLH
v_gene: TRBV7-2; d_gene: .; j_gene: TRBJ1-2; CDR3aa: ASSDDRYGYT
v_gene: TRBV7-2; d_gene: TRBD2; j_gene: TRBJ2-2; CDR3aa: ASSFRLAGGELF
v_gene: TRBV19; d_gene: .; j_gene: TRBJ1-6; CDR3aa: ASSPLNRPLH
v_gene: TRBV11-2; d_gene: TRBD1; j_gene: TRBJ2-7; CDR3aa: ASSPRSGTGVSYEQY
v_gene: TRBV7-2; d_gene: TRBD2; j_gene: TRBJ2-2; CDR3aa: ASSQDLLAGDGTGELF
v_gene: TRBV19; d_gene: .; j_gene: TRBJ1-6; CDR3aa: ASSIGEDSPLH
v_gene: TRBV9; d_gene: TRBD1; j_gene: TRBJ1-2; CDR3aa: ASSVGDRGQNGYT
v_gene: TRBV19; d_gene: TRBD1; j_gene: TRBJ2-5; CDR3aa: ASSILRGETQY
v_gene: TRBV6-6; d_gene: TRBD1; j_gene: TRBJ1-2; CDR3aa: ASIQAPWTGHGYT